A single sample is the source of the 18 T cell receptor beta chains below, sequenced in a study of spatial heterogeneity in lung cancer. Findings and limits, study-wide: How many expanded intratumoral alpha and beta TCRs were present tracked the tumor mutation count, which was a count of nonsynonymous mutations.

What these receptors recognize is not known. Each CDR3 protein is one row after TCRdb ran MiXCR on the 5' RACE reads. This sample has about 14,000 distinct CDR3 sequences, with 4% to 5% found just once. As for time point: sample taken at primary tumor resection. The sample here was lung tumor tissue, taken at surgery. Receptors originate from a female donor with early-stage non-small cell lung cancer.

This clonotype was detected ten times or more. This beta chain appears as a stray read in a library generated for alpha chains; its size is not informative. The V call is TRBV20-1, the J call TRBJ2-5, with TRBD2 identical over 7 bases. Trimming cost V 6 bases and J 7 bases; bases outside gene matches: 8. This CDR3 region has 12 residues. Germline V lookup: CDR1 DFQATT, CDR2 SNEGSKA (reference sequence). The DNA for the CDR3 is TGCAGTGCCGGGACTACGGGAGGGACCCAGTACTTC. Its translation is CSAGTTGGTQYF.

This clonotype was detected many times. This beta chain was picked up by a library intended for alpha chains and is off target, so its count carries little meaning. The chain links TRBV20-1 to TRBJ2-5; no definite D call. V gave up 3 bases and J gave up 4 bases, with 6 bases separating them. This CDR3 has 11 residues. Germline CDR1 DFQATT, CDR2 SNEGSKA (reference sequence). The CDR3 here is CSASKGETQYF. CDR3 sequence (DNA): TGCAGTGCTAGCAAAGGAGAGACCCAGTACTTC.

This clonotype showed up many times. Since it is a stray read in a library aimed at alpha chains, this beta chain has a size that is not meaningful. J is TRBJ2-6 and V is TRBV18, with a tentative D call TRBD1 (5 bases). This CDR3 has 17 residues. Germline loops: CDR1 KGHSH, CDR2 LQKENI. The V end was cut by 4 bases, the J end by 0 bases, with 13 bases between. CDR3 DNA: TGTGCCAGCTCACTGCGATCAGGGAACTCTGGGGCCAACGTCCTGACTTTC. Its translation: CASSLRSGNSGANVLTF. Based on the CDR3 plus reference TRBV18 and TRBJ2-6, the full variable domain is NAGVMQNPRHLVRRRGQEARLRCSPMKGHSHVYWYRQLPEEGLKFMVYLQKENIIDESGMPKERFSAEFPKEGPSILRIQQVVRGDSAAYFCASSLRSGNSGANVLTFGAGSRLTVL.

This clonotype was detected many times. Because the library targeted alpha chains, this beta chain is an off-target read whose size means little. V gene TRBV20-1 combines with J gene TRBJ2-2, with D unclear. CDR1 is DFQATT, CDR2 SNEGSKA, per germline (reference sequence). The CDR3 loop spans 13 amino acids. V lost 1 base to trimming and J lost 6 bases, with 9 bases between them. The CDR3 DNA reads as TGCAGTGCTAGAGTGTCACGGCCCGGGGAGCTGTTTTTT. Translating gives CSARVSRPGELFF.

There are many counts of this clonotype. This beta chain slipped into a library made for alpha chains as a stray read, so its size is not meaningful. The V call is TRBV5-1, the J call TRBJ2-3, with 8 positions matching TRBD1. The ends lost 6 bases at V and 2 bases at J; junction bases unmatched: 5. The CDR3 sequence is 14 residues long. From germline, CDR1 is SGHRS and CDR2 YFSETQ. In nucleotides, the CDR3 is TGCGCCAGCACCCCAGGGGGCTCCACAGATACGCAGTATTTT. Translated: CASTPGGSTDTQYF.

This clonotype appeared many times. Because the library targeted alpha chains, this beta chain is an off-target read whose size means little. This chain joins TRBV5-1 and TRBJ2-3; 11 positions match TRBD2. The germline gives CDR1 SGHRS, CDR2 YFSETQ. The CDR3 totals 17 residues. Trimming took 0 bases from V and 4 from J; bases not matched to a gene: 7. The CDR3 region is CASSLGLAGRSPDTQYF. The DNA for the CDR3 is TGCGCCAGCAGCTTGGGACTAGCGGGAAGATCACCAGATACGCAGTATTTT.

This clonotype was observed many times. Being off target in a library aimed at alpha chains, this beta chain has a size of little meaning. DNA for the CDR3: TGTGCCAGCAGCTTACGGGGGGGACTTTCTAGCACAGATACGCAGTATTTT. Protein: CASSLRGGLSSTDTQYF. The chain employs TRBV7-2 and TRBJ2-3; TRBD2 matches at 8 bases. J lost 0 bases, V lost 2 bases, and 7 bases had no gene match. The CDR3 contains 17 residues. The germline gives CDR1 SGHTA, CDR2 FQGNSA.

Remarks on this clonotype: Because the library targeted alpha chains, this beta chain is an off-target read whose size means little. The chain recombines TRBV20-1 with TRBJ2-1; a possible D gene is TRBD2 (6 bases). The germline V gene has CDR1 DFQATT and CDR2 SNEGSKA (reference sequence). The CDR3 covers 13 residues. Trimming stripped 6 bases from V and 8 bases from J, with 17 bases between. Here the CDR3 DNA reads TGCAGTGCGCCCGGACTAAACCACGATGAGCAGTTCTTC. Amino acids: CSAPGLNHDEQFF.

This clonotype was seen only a few times. With the library built for alpha chains, this beta chain is off target and its frequency is not meaningful. V and J are TRBV10-2 and TRBJ1-1, with D possibly TRBD1 on 6 matching bases. V shed 4 bases and J shed 9 bases, with 15 bases lying between them. This CDR3 is built from 13 residues. Germline CDR1 and CDR2: WSHSY and SAAADI. CDR3 protein: CASSVTGIFQAFF. CDR3 bases: TGCGCCAGCAGTGTCACAGGGATCTTCCAAGCTTTCTTT.

This clonotype was detected ten times or more. The size of this beta chain means little, since it is a stray read in a library made for alpha chains. The chain joins TRBV4-3 to TRBJ1-5; D is perhaps TRBD1 (5 bases). Per the germline V gene, CDR1 is LGHNA and CDR2 is YSLEER. The ends were cut back, 4 bases at V and 5 bases at J, with 12 bases in the middle. The CDR3 has 14 residues. CDR3 sequence (DNA): TGCGCCAGCAGCCCCCGGTTAGGGGATCAGCCCCAGCATTTT. Its translation is CASSPRLGDQPQHF.

This clonotype was detected many times. Since it is a stray read in a library aimed at alpha chains, this beta chain has a size that is not meaningful. The V and J genes are TRBV14 and TRBJ1-2, with TRBD1 matching 7 bases. The junction had 11 bases not matched to a gene; V was cut back by 0 bases and J by 4 bases. CDR1 is SGHDN and CDR2 is FVKESK in the germline V gene. This CDR3 spans 17 amino acids. The CDR3 region is CASSQDQLGGGGYGYTF. The CDR3, as DNA: TGTGCCAGCAGCCAAGATCAACTAGGAGGGGGCGGCTATGGCTACACCTTC.

Only a few counts were recorded for this clonotype. With the library built for alpha chains, this beta chain is off target and its frequency is not meaningful. V is TRBV2 and J is TRBJ2-5; 8 bases match TRBD2. Trimming at V came to 8 bases and at J to 13 bases, leaving 15 bases not matched to a gene. Germline V gene lookup returns CDR1 SNHLY and CDR2 FYNNEI. The CDR3 has 13 amino acids. The CDR3 DNA is TGTGCCAGCGAGGGGGAGGCGGGGGGCCCCGCGTACTTC. Protein sequence: CASEGEAGGPAYF.

In its sample, this clonotype was seen many times. This beta chain is off target for a library built for alpha chains, so its abundance means little. The J gene is TRBJ1-1, the V gene TRBV10-3; 8 bases fit TRBD1. J was trimmed by 0 bases and V by 11 bases; bases with no gene match: 5. The CDR3 extends over 13 amino acids. CDR1 and CDR2 from the germline V gene are ENHRY and SYGVKD. The CDR3 is CASGQGLNTEAFF. The CDR3 DNA is TGTGCCTCAGGACAGGGCTTGAACACTGAAGCTTTCTTT.

This clonotype was picked up many times. This beta chain lies outside the target of a library built for alpha chains; its clone size means little. This rearrangement joins TRBV5-1 to TRBJ2-7, with TRBD1 matching over 9 bases. The CDR3 is 16 residues long. Germline V gene sequence: CDR1 SGHRS, CDR2 YFSETQ. The V and J ends lost 4 bases and 7 bases, in that order; junction bases with no gene match: 15. The CDR3 bases are TGCGCCAGCAGCCATCCCACTCCGGGACAGGGATTTGAGCAGTACTTC. This sequence encodes CASSHPTPGQGFEQYF.

In its sample, this clonotype was seen many times. This beta chain is an unintended read in a library built for alpha chains; its size means little. The chain is built from TRBV28 and TRBJ2-1, with a weak D call TRBD2 (6 bases). Trimming left V 6 bases short and J 11 bases short, with 17 bases between. Germline V lookup: CDR1 MDHEN, CDR2 SYDVKM. The CDR3 has 13 residues. Here the CDR3 DNA reads TGTGCCAGCAGCCCAAATAGCGGACCCAAGCAGTTCTTC. This encodes CASSPNSGPKQFF.

Concerning this clonotype: The library was prepared for alpha chains; this beta chain is a stray read, so its frequency means little. The J gene is TRBJ2-3, the V gene TRBV11-2; either TRBD1 or TRBD2 may fit D (5 bases each). The CDR3 is 14 amino acids. V shed 4 bases and J shed 3 bases, with 11 bases lying between them. CDR1 is SGHAT and CDR2 is FQNNGV in the germline V gene. This CDR3 is CASSSRGVTDTQYF. Here the CDR3 DNA reads TGTGCCAGCAGCTCAAGGGGAGTGACAGATACGCAGTATTTT.

This clonotype was seen repeatedly, ten times or more. This beta chain turned up in a library designed for alpha chains; as an off-target read, its abundance says little. The rearrangement links TRBV6-2 or TRBV6-3 to TRBJ1-2; no clear D. Germline loops: CDR1 MNHEY, CDR2 SVGEGT. V was shortened by 5 bases and J by 4 bases, with 17 bases between the two germline ends. CDR3 size: 15 residues. The CDR3: CASSPVGSLLYGYTF. CDR3 nucleotide sequence: TGTGCCAGCAGTCCTGTCGGGTCCCTCCTCTATGGCTACACCTTC.

At least ten counts were recorded for this clonotype. Because this beta chain is a stray read in a library intended to capture alpha chains, its abundance should not be given much weight. The J gene is TRBJ1-2, the V gene TRBV9; TRBD1 agrees at 10 bases. This CDR3 comprises 15 residues. CDR1 is SGDLS, CDR2 YYNGEE, per germline. V gave up 4 bases and J gave up 7 bases; unmatched junction bases: 10. The CDR3 sequence: CASSPSTGGWGGYTF. Here the CDR3 DNA reads TGTGCCAGCAGCCCTTCGACAGGGGGCTGGGGTGGCTACACCTTC.